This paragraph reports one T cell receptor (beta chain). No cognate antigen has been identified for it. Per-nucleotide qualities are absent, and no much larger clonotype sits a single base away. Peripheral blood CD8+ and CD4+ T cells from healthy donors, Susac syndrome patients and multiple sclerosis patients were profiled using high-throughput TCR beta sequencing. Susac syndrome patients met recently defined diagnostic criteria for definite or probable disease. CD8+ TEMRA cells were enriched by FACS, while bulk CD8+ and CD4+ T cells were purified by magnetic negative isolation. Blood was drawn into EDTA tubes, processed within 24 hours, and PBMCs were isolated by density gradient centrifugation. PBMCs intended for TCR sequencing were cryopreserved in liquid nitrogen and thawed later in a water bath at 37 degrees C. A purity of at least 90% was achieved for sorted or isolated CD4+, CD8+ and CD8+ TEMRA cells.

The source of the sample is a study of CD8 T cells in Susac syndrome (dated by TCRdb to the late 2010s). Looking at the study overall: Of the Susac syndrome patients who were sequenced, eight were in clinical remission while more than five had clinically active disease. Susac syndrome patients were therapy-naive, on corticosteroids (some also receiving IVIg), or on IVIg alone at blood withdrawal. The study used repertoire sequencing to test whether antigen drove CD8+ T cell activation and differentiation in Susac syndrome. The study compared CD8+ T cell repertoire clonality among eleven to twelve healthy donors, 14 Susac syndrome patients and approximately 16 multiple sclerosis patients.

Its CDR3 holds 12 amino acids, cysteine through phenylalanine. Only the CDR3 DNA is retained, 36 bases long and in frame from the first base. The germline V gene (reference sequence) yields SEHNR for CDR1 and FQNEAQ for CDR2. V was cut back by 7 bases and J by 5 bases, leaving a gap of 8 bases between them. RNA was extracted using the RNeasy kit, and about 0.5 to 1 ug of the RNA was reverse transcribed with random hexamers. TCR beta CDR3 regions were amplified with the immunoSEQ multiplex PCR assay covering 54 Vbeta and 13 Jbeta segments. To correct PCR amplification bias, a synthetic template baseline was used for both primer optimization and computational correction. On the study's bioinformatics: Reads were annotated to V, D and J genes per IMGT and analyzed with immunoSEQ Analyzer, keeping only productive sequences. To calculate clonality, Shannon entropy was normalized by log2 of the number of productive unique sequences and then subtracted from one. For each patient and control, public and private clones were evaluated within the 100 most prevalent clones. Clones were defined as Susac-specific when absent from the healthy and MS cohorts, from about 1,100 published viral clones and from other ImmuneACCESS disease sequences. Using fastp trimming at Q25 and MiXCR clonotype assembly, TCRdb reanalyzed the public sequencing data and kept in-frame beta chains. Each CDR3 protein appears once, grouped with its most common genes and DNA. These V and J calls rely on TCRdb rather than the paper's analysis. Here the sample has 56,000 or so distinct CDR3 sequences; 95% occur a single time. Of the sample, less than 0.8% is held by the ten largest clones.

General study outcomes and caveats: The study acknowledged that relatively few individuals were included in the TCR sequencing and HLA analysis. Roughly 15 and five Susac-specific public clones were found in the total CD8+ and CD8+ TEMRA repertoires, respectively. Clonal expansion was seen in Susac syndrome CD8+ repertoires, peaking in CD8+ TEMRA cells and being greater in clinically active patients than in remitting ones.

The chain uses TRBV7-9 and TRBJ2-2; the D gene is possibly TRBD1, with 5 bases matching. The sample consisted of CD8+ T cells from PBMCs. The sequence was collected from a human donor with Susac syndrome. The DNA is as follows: TGTGCCAGCACTCGACAGACCGGGGAGCTGTTTTTT. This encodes CASTRQTGELFF.